The 3 T cell receptor beta chains below were found in one sample sequenced in a study of radiation and T cells in renal cell carcinoma. Here immunoSEQ multiplex PCR was the method, and the copy in TCRdb shows in-frame clones only, minus some. The sample consists of tens of thousands of clones, 80% to 85% of them appearing once. Time point here: blood 4 weeks post-SBRT, at nephrectomy. The sample's treatment: 15 Gy SBRT to primary tumor, nephrectomy 4 weeks later. The sample was blood, taken from a patient whose treatment included radiotherapy and nephrectomy. The receptors come from a woman between 65 and 79 years old with renal cell carcinoma.

V usage is TRBV5-1 and J usage is TRBJ2-3; 7 bases map to TRBD2. Germline CDR1 reads SGHRS; CDR2 reads YFSETQ. CDR3 size: 15 residues. The ends lost 5 bases at V and 0 bases at J; junction bases unmatched: 6. The CDR3 is CASRTGLLSTDTQYF. CDR3 nucleotide sequence: TGCGCCAGCAGAACGGGACTACTCAGCACAGATACGCAGTATTTT. The full variable domain, in which reference TRBV5-1 and TRBJ2-3 provide the parts outside the CDR3, is KAGVTQTPRYLIKTRGQQVTLSCSPISGHRSVSWYQQTPGQGLQFLFEYFSETQRNKGNFPGRFSGRQFSNSRSEMNVSTLELGDSALYLCASRTGLLSTDTQYFGPGTRLTVL.

The chain recombines TRBV29-1 with TRBJ1-1; TRBD1 is a possible D gene (6 bases). Germline-derived CDR1 and CDR2 are SQVTM and ANQGSEA. The CDR3 loop spans 14 amino acids. Trimming shortened V by 6 bases and J by 2 bases, and 16 bases separated the two germline ends. The CDR3 nucleotides are TGCAGCGTAACCGGGACAAGGCGAAACACTGAAGCTTTCTTT. Amino acid sequence: CSVTGTRRNTEAFF.

This rearrangement joins TRBV5-1 to TRBJ2-2, with D perhaps given as TRBD1 or TRBD2 (5 bases each). The CDR3 extends over 13 amino acids. V gave up 5 bases and J gave up 5 bases, with 10 bases separating them. CDR1 and CDR2 from the germline V gene are SGHRS and YFSETQ. In DNA form, the CDR3 reads TGCGCCAGCAGTGGGACGTGGACCGGGGAGCTGTTTTTT. Its protein product is CASSGTWTGELFF.